The 28 T cell receptor beta chains given below trace back to one sample, sequenced in a study of lymphopenia after photon versus proton radiotherapy. Data came from immunoSEQ multiplex PCR; TCRdb stores just in-frame clones and leaves some out. The sample records 20,000 to 30,000 clones, 90% being singletons. The specimen was peripheral blood, collected from a patient treated with photon-based radiotherapy. All receptors come from a woman aged 50 to 60 with cholangiocarcinoma.

V gene TRBV12-5 combines with J gene TRBJ1-2; D uncertain. The CDR3 has 14 residues. Germline loops: CDR1 LGHNT, CDR2 FRNRAP. V was clipped by 2 bases and J by 5 bases, with 12 bases between them. CDR3 loop: CASGLNGGIYGYTF. The CDR3 region has the DNA TGTGCTAGTGGTTTGAACGGTGGGATTTATGGCTACACCTTC.

The table lists this clone with a count of one. The V and J genes are TRBV10-3 and TRBJ1-1; D gene unclear. Germline CDR1 is ENHRY and CDR2 is SYGVKD. The CDR3 is 13 amino acids. The V and J ends lost 3 bases and 2 bases respectively, with 7 bases between them. The CDR3, as DNA: TGTGCCATCAGTGAAGGAGGAAACACTGAAGCTTTCTTT. It is translated as CAISEGGNTEAFF.

This chain connects TRBV27 to TRBJ1-5, with D maybe TRBD1 (6 bases). Trimming pared 8 bases from V and 0 bases from J, leaving 14 bases between. The germline V gene encodes CDR1 MNHEY and CDR2 SMNVEV (reference sequence). CDR3 length: 15 residues. DNA for the CDR3: TGTGCCAGCCGGGAGGGGGATAATAGCAATCAGCCCCAGCATTTT. This codes for CASREGDNSNQPQHF.

The rearrangement joins TRBV7-2 to TRBJ1-6, with 8 bases lining up with TRBD1. V lost 4 bases and J lost 11; bases outside the gene matches: 10. The CDR3 sequence is 15 residues long. CDR1 and CDR2 (germline): SGHTA, FQGNSA. The CDR3 DNA follows: TGTGCCAGCAGCTCCGTAGCGGACAGGGCAGCACCCCTCCACTTT. Translated, it gives CASSSVADRAAPLHF.

This chain joins TRBV5-4 and TRBJ1-1; no clear D gene. The CDR3 spans 14 residues. The V gene lost 2 bases and the J gene lost 1 base, with 9 bases spanning the gap. Per germline, CDR1 SGHNT and CDR2 YYREEE (reference sequence). CDR3 in amino acids: CASSFSWANTEAFF. DNA for the CDR3: TGTGCCAGCAGCTTTAGTTGGGCGAACACTGAAGCTTTCTTT.

The genes are TRBV28 and TRBJ1-3; D not resolved. The CDR3 consists of 15 residues. The germline V gene has CDR1 MDHEN and CDR2 SYDVKM. Trimming cost V 4 bases and J 0 bases, with 10 bases left between them. The CDR3 reads CASSSPTASGNTIYF. CDR3 in DNA: TGTGCCAGCAGTTCCCCTACGGCCTCTGGAAACACCATATATTTT.

The count of this clone is one. V gene TRBV29-1 combines with J gene TRBJ2-5; 13 bases align to TRBD2. This CDR3 contains 13 residues. Trimming at V came to 6 bases and at J to 3 bases, leaving 1 base not matched to a gene. Germline CDR1 reads SQVTM; CDR2 reads ANQGSEA. DNA of the CDR3: TGCAGCGTCGGACTAGCGGGGGAAGAGACCCAGTACTTC. Amino acids: CSVGLAGEETQYF.

V and J are TRBV11-3 and TRBJ2-7; D is uncertain. Between the trimmed V and J ends, which lost 3 bases and 2 bases, there was a span of 11 bases. The V gene's germline CDR1 is SGHNT and CDR2 YENEEA. The CDR3 is 14 residues long. The CDR3: CASSFAGRPYEQYF. DNA of the CDR3: TGTGCCAGCAGCTTCGCTGGACGGCCCTACGAGCAGTACTTC.

The chain joins TRBV9 to TRBJ2-1; 10 positions agree with TRBD2. The CDR3 is made up of 14 amino acids. The V segment lost 3 bases and the J segment 6 bases; nucleotides outside the gene matches: 3. Germline V gene lookup returns CDR1 SGDLS and CDR2 YYNGEE. The CDR3: CASSGGLARNEQFF. The CDR3 DNA reads as TGTGCCAGCAGCGGGGGACTAGCGCGCAATGAGCAGTTCTTC.

The chain carries TRBV6-5 and TRBJ2-1, with a tentative D call TRBD2 (5 bases). The germline V gene has CDR1 MNHEY and CDR2 SVGAGI. Trimming took off 4 bases at V and 9 bases at J, with 7 bases between the two ends. The CDR3 extends over 11 amino acids. As DNA, the CDR3 is TGTGCCAGCAGTTCGGGGATTGAGCAGTTCTTC. Amino acids: CASSSGIEQFF.

The rearrangement links TRBV4-2 to TRBJ2-7; 8 positions agree with TRBD2. V was pared by 4 bases and J by 3 bases, with 5 bases of the junction left unmatched. There are 14 residues in the CDR3. Per the germline V gene, CDR1 is LGHNA and CDR2 is YNFKEQ. The CDR3 sequence: CASSPEAGVYEQYF. The CDR3 DNA sequence: TGTGCCAGCAGCCCAGAAGCGGGGGTCTACGAGCAGTACTTC.

This clone has a handful of counts. The chain carries TRBV4-1 and TRBJ2-3; maybe TRBD2 (6 bases). The germline V gene encodes CDR1 MGHRA and CDR2 YSYEKL. The CDR3 loop spans 15 amino acids. Trimming stripped 0 bases from V and 2 bases from J, with 9 bases between. The CDR3 spells CASSQDGGITDTQYF. CDR3 DNA: TGCGCCAGCAGCCAAGACGGGGGAATCACAGATACGCAGTATTTT.

The chain carries TRBV14 and TRBJ1-3; D gene unclear. Germline V CDR1 and CDR2: SGHDN, FVKESK. The CDR3 loop spans 13 amino acids. The V and J ends lost 4 bases and 4 bases respectively, with 8 bases between them. The chain's CDR3 is CASSPWQGNTIYF. CDR3 bases: TGTGCCAGCAGCCCGTGGCAGGGAAACACCATATATTTT.

The chain links TRBV6-5 to TRBJ1-1; the D is unclear. This CDR3 is 16 amino acids long. Trimming removed 0 bases from V and 1 base from J, with 12 bases in between. Germline loops: CDR1 MNHEY, CDR2 SVGAGI. The CDR3 sequence: CASSYSMGRPNTEAFF. Written as DNA, the CDR3 is TGTGCCAGCAGTTACTCGATGGGCAGGCCGAACACTGAAGCTTTCTTT.

This chain connects TRBV6-5 to TRBJ2-7; TRBD1 aligns across 7 bases. V lost 0 bases and J lost 5; bases outside the gene matches: 7. Germline CDR1 and CDR2: MNHEY and SVGAGI. The CDR3 has 15 residues. The CDR3 DNA reads TGTGCCAGCAGTTACTCGTATCAGGGGGTCAACGAGCAGTACTTC. It yields the protein CASSYSYQGVNEQYF.

The chain is built from TRBV9 and TRBJ1-2; D is possibly TRBD1 (5 bases). Germline values: CDR1 SGDLS, CDR2 YYNGEE. V dropped 2 bases and J dropped 3 bases, with 8 bases sitting between them. The CDR3 spans 13 residues. The CDR3 DNA is TGTGCCAGCAGCGTTGGCAGGGACTATGGCTACACCTTC. Protein: CASSVGRDYGYTF.

This clone came up once. The V call is TRBV5-1, the J call TRBJ2-6; D is possibly TRBD1 (5 bases). V lost 3 bases to trimming and J lost 0 bases, with 10 bases between them. CDR1 SGHRS and CDR2 YFSETQ come from the germline V gene. The length of the CDR3 is 16 residues. The CDR3 region is CASSSTGVSGANVLTF. CDR3 sequence (DNA): TGCGCCAGCAGCTCTACAGGTGTCTCTGGGGCCAACGTCCTGACTTTC.

The chain uses TRBV7-9 and TRBJ2-7; 8 bases line up with TRBD1. The junction had 16 bases not matched to a gene; V was cut back by 5 bases and J by 4 bases. This CDR3 is 17 amino acids long. Germline CDR1 and CDR2: SEHNR and FQNEAQ (reference sequence). The CDR3 reads CASSTGQGPVSAYEQYF. The DNA for the CDR3 is TGTGCCAGCAGCACAGGACAGGGACCAGTTTCGGCATACGAGCAGTACTTC.

The gene calls are TRBV6-5 and TRBJ1-2; D possibly corresponds to TRBD1 (6 bases). Looked up from germline, CDR1 is MNHEY and CDR2 is SVGAGI. V was trimmed by 7 bases and J by 4 bases, leaving 16 bases between them. The CDR3 contains 14 residues. The CDR3 is CASKTGGGSYGYTF. The CDR3 DNA follows: TGTGCCAGCAAGACTGGAGGGGGTAGCTATGGCTACACCTTC.

This chain connects TRBV29-1 to TRBJ1-2, with D hard to call. CDR3 length: 12 amino acids. Deletions cut 3 bases from V and 7 bases from J, with 12 bases between. CDR1 is SQVTM and CDR2 is ANQGSEA in the germline V gene. The CDR3 here is CSVEAGNGGYTF. DNA for the CDR3: TGCAGCGTTGAGGCCGGTAATGGTGGCTACACCTTC.

This sequence joins TRBV9 and TRBJ2-2; TRBD1 agrees at 7 bases. The V and J ends lost 3 bases and 3 bases, in that order; junction bases with no gene match: 8. This CDR3 is built from 16 residues. The germline CDR1 and CDR2 sequences are SGDLS and YYNGEE. The DNA of the CDR3 is TGTGCCAGCAGCGACCGACAGGGTATCCACACCGGGGAGCTGTTTTTT. As protein: CASSDRQGIHTGELFF.

V usage is TRBV6-1 and J usage is TRBJ1-4; D is undetermined. The germline V gene has CDR1 MNHNS and CDR2 SASEGT. V lost 6 bases and J 6 bases, leaving 14 bases between the germline ends. The CDR3 is 14 residues long. The CDR3 nucleotides read TGTGCCAGCAGGATGGGAGGATCGGATGAAAAACTGTTTTTT. Translation: CASRMGGSDEKLFF.

The chain employs TRBV10-3 and TRBJ2-7, with unresolved D. Germline V gene data show CDR1 as ENHRY and CDR2 as SYGVKD. This CDR3 region has 15 residues. Trimming removed 0 bases at V and 0 bases at J, with 9 bases between. This CDR3 reads CAISESAYSSYEQYF. The CDR3 coding sequence is TGTGCCATCAGTGAGTCCGCATATAGCTCCTACGAGCAGTACTTC.

This clone was detected once. The chain has TRBV30 and TRBJ1-1; D gene unclear. The germline V and J ends were trimmed by 8 bases and 5 bases, with 18 bases remaining between them. Germline assignment: CDR1 GTSNPN and CDR2 SVGIG (reference sequence). The CDR3 runs 13 residues. CDR3 nucleotide sequence: TGTGCCCTTGATCGGGCCGGGAAAACTGAAGCTTTCTTT. Its translation: CALDRAGKTEAFF.

V usage is TRBV4-1 and J usage is TRBJ2-1; 11 bases match TRBD2. This CDR3 spans 16 amino acids. Germline V gene lookup returns CDR1 MGHRA and CDR2 YSYEKL. V was clipped by 0 bases and J by 8 bases; unmatched bases: 6. The CDR3 loop is CASSQEVAGGHDEQFF. DNA of the CDR3: TGCGCCAGCAGCCAAGAGGTAGCGGGGGGGCACGATGAGCAGTTCTTC.

The table lists this clone with a count of one. The V and J genes are TRBV25-1 and TRBJ1-2; D is perhaps TRBD1 (5 bases). Trimming cost V 8 bases and J 8 bases, with 12 bases left between them. CDR1 is MGHDK, CDR2 SYGVNS, per germline. The CDR3 runs to 11 residues. As DNA, the CDR3 is TGTGCCAGCCGACTGGGGGTGGGCTACACCTTC. Amino acids: CASRLGVGYTF.

The rearrangement joins TRBV19 to TRBJ1-5, with 8 bases matching TRBD1. CDR1 is LNHDA, CDR2 SQIVND, per germline (reference sequence). Trimming cost V 4 bases and J 5 bases; bases outside gene matches: 7. The CDR3 is made up of 15 amino acids. The CDR3 DNA is TGTGCCAGTAGTACTCATGACAGGGGTTATCAGCCCCAGCATTTT. Its translation is CASSTHDRGYQPQHF. The variable domain in full, with the rest retrieved from reference TRBV19 and TRBJ1-5, is DGGITQSPKYLFRKEGQNVTLSCEQNLNHDAMYWYRQDPGQGLRLIYYSQIVNDFQKGDIAEGYSVSREKKESFPLTVTSAQKNPTAFYLCASSTHDRGYQPQHFGDGTRLSIL.

The chain carries TRBV9 and TRBJ1-5; no firm D call. The V gene's germline CDR1 is SGDLS and CDR2 YYNGEE. The V gene lost 3 bases and the J gene lost 3 bases, with 13 bases spanning the gap. The CDR3 is made up of 15 amino acids. The CDR3 DNA reads as TGTGCCAGCAGCGCCAGTGGAGGTGACAATCAGCCCCAGCATTTT. Encoded protein: CASSASGGDNQPQHF.